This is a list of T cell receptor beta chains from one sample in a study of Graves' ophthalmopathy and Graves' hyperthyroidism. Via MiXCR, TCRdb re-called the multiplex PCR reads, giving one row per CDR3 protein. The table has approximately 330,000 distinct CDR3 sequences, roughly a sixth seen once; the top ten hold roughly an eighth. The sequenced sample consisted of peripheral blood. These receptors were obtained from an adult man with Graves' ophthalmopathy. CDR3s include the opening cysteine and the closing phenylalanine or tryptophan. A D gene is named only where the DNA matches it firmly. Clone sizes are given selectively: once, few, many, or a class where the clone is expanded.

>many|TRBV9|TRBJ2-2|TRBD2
CASSSPGLAGGSATGELFF
TGTGCCAGCAGCTCACCGGGACTAGCGGGAGGGAGTGCCACCGGGGAGCTGTTTTTT
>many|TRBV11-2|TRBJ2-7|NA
CASSFGTNEQYF
TGTGCCAGCAGCTTCGGGACCAACGAGCAGTACTTC
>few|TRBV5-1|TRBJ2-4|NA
CASSSRSDGNIQYF
TGCGCCAGCAGCTCGCGGTCTGACGGAAACATTCAGTACTTC
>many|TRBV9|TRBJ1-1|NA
CASSAGGTEAFF
TGTGCCAGCAGCGCCGGGGGGACTGAAGCTTTCTTT
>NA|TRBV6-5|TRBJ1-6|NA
CASSSSRQAKNSPLHF
TGTGCCAGCAGTTCCTCCCGACAGGCGAAGAATTCACCCCTCCACTTT
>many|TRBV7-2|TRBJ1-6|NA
CASSWRSSSYNSPLHF
TGTGCCAGCAGCTGGCGGTCGAGCTCCTATAATTCACCCCTCCACTTT
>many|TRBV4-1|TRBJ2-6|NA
CASSPRHLGVRSGANVLTF
TGCGCCAGCAGCCCACGACATTTGGGGGTACGCTCTGGGGCCAACGTCCTGACTTTC
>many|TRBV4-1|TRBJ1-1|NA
CASSQVIPAEAFF
TGCGCCAGCAGCCAAGTGATTCCCGCTGAAGCTTTCTTT
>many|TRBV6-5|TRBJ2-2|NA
CASTGGPQGYTGELFF
TGTGCCAGCACCGGGGGACCACAGGGATACACCGGGGAGCTGTTTTTT
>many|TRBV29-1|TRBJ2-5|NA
CSVEKLPETQYF
TGCAGCGTTGAAAAACTACCCGAGACCCAGTACTTC
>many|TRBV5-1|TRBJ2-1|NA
CASSLGHGANEQFF
TGCGCCAGCAGCTTGGGTCACGGGGCCAATGAGCAGTTCTTC
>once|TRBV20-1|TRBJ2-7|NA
CSARDRVAGFMYEQYF
TGCAGTGCTAGAGATCGCGTGGCAGGGTTCATGTACGAGCAGTACTTC
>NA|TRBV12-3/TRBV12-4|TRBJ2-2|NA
CATRYRVATGELFF
TGTGCCACCAGGTACAGGGTGGCCACCGGGGAGCTGTTTTTT